Below are 7 T cell receptor beta chains sequenced from a single sample in a study of T cell repertoires in aging, cancer and after chemotherapy. Peripheral blood genomic DNA, not sorted cells or RNA, was the template. A mixed TRB-A/B primer pool amplified rearranged TRB by multiplex touch-down PCR. TCRdb ran MiXCR on the multiplex PCR reads and lists one entry per CDR3 protein. The table lists about 5,000 distinct CDR3 sequences, approximately 33% of them singletons. Sequencing input: blood. The source is a human donor with a blood cancer. The donor label of this sample is uncertain.

This clonotype came up a few times. The chain carries TRBV5-6 and TRBJ2-1, with a possible D match to TRBD2 (5 bases). Trimming cost V 1 base and J 9 bases, with 8 bases left between them. Looked up from germline, CDR1 is SGHDT and CDR2 is YYEEEE. The CDR3 has 12 residues. The CDR3 DNA follows: TGTGCCAGCAGCTTGCCGGGGAGTGAGCAGTTCTTC. Protein sequence: CASSLPGSEQFF.

The V and J genes are TRBV11-3 and TRBJ2-7; D is perhaps TRBD2 (5 bases). The germline CDR1 and CDR2 sequences are SGHNT and YENEEA. The CDR3 totals 16 residues. V was shortened by 3 bases and J by 2 bases, with 17 bases between the two germline ends. The CDR3 DNA sequence: TGTGCCAGCAGCTTGGAGTTCTTGGACTGGACCTACGAGCAGTACTTC. It yields the protein CASSLEFLDWTYEQYF.

This clonotype turned up a few times. The V and J genes are TRBV29-1 and TRBJ1-4; TRBD1 matches 9 bases. J lost 7 bases, V lost 7 bases, and 13 bases had no gene match. Germline V CDR1 and CDR2: SQVTM, ANQGSEA. The CDR3 is 15 amino acids. The DNA for the CDR3 is TGCAGCGCAAAAGAAACAGGGGGCACGTCTGAAAAACTGTTTTTT. Translation gives CSAKETGGTSEKLFF.

This clonotype was recorded a few times. The chain joins TRBV10-3 to TRBJ1-4; D is ambiguous. Germline-derived CDR1 and CDR2 are ENHRY and SYGVKD. The length of the CDR3 is 14 residues. Deletions cut 5 bases from V and 0 bases from J, with 7 bases between. In DNA form, the CDR3 reads TGTGCCATCAGTCCAGGATCAACTAATGAAAAACTGTTTTTT. This sequence encodes CAISPGSTNEKLFF.

The chain uses TRBV12-5 and TRBJ2-7; 8 bases line up with TRBD1. Losses at the gene ends were 5 bases for V and 4 bases for J; bases not matched to a gene: 7. Germline lookup yields CDR1 LGHNT and CDR2 FRNRAP. The CDR3 has 14 residues. The CDR3 is CASGPPDRGYEQYF. CDR3 DNA: TGTGCTAGTGGTCCACCAGACAGGGGTTACGAGCAGTACTTC. Full variable domain (missing parts from reference TRBV12-5 and TRBJ2-7): DARVTQTPRHKVTEMGQEVTMRCQPILGHNTVFWYRQTMMQGLELLAYFRNRAPLDDSGMPKDRFSAEMPDATLATLKIQPSEPRDSAVYFCASGPPDRGYEQYFGPGTRLTVT.

Judged by abundance, this clonotype is medium-sized. The CDR3 here is CASSTRNYEQYF. In nucleotides, the CDR3 is TGTGCCAGTAGTACCCGAAACTACGAGCAGTACTTC. The chain is built from TRBV19 and TRBJ2-7; the D is unclear. The CDR3 has 12 amino acids. Germline V gene sequence: CDR1 LNHDA, CDR2 SQIVND (reference sequence). The V end was cut by 4 bases, the J end by 3 bases, with 7 bases between.

This chain joins TRBV12-3 or TRBV12-4 and TRBJ1-1; D call uncertain. The V and J ends lost 4 bases and 6 bases respectively, with 12 bases between them. The CDR3 is 13 residues long. Here the CDR3 DNA reads TGTGCCAGCAGTTCCGGATTGAATCCTGAAGCTTTCTTT. This sequence encodes CASSSGLNPEAFF.